This T cell receptor beta chain was sequenced during a study of T cell changes during pregnancy in multiple sclerosis. Here immunoSEQ multiplex PCR was the method, and the copy in TCRdb shows in-frame clones only, minus some. This table has tens of thousands of clones, approximately 87% appearing once. Germline CDR1 MGHRA, CDR2 YSYEKL. After removal of 4 bases from V and 7 bases from J, the junction contained 6 bases not matched to a gene. The CDR3 runs to 15 residues. J is TRBJ1-6 and V is TRBV4-1; the match to TRBD1 covers 8 bases. The sequence was collected from a human donor whose cells served as feeder cells for cultures in a pregnancy study. Sequencing was done on a sample of peripheral blood from another person, used as feeder cells. The CDR3 DNA reads TGCGCCAGCAGCCCGGTGACAGGGGTGAATTCACCCCTCCACTTT. This encodes CASSPVTGVNSPLHF.